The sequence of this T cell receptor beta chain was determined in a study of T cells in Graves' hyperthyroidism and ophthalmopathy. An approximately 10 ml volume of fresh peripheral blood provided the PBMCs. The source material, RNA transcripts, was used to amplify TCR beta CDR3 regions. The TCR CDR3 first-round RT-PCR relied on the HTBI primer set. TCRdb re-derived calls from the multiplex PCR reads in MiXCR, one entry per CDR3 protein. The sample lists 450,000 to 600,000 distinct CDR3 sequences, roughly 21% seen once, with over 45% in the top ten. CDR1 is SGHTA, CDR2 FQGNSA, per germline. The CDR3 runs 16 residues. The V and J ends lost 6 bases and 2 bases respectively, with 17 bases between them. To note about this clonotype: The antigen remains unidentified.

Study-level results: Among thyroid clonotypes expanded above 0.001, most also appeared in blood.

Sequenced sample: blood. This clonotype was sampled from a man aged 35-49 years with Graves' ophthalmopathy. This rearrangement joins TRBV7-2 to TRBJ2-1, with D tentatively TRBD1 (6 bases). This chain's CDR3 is CASSHDLGAAYNEQFF. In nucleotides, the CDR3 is TGTGCCAGCAGTCATGACTTGGGGGCCGCCTACAATGAGCAGTTCTTC.